The entry below gives a single T cell receptor (beta chain) sequence along with its context. This sample was included in a study of PD-1 blockade in mismatch repair-deficient tumors. This CDR3 has 12 amino acids. The V gene's germline CDR1 is MNHEY and CDR2 SMNVEV (reference sequence). The V end was cut by 3 bases, the J end by 4 bases, with 6 bases between. TCRdb's table, derived via immunoSEQ multiplex PCR, lists solely in-frame clones and lacks some. Of about 100,000 clones detected, about four fifths appear once; the ten largest clones hold 6.3%. J is TRBJ1-1 and V is TRBV27; D remains unclear. The material sequenced was peripheral blood, taken approximately 8 months after starting pembrolizumab. The TCR comes from an adult with mismatch repair-deficient cancer. The CDR3 nucleotides are TGTGCCAGCAGTTTTATGGGCACTGAAGCTTTCTTT. Translated, it gives CASSFMGTEAFF.